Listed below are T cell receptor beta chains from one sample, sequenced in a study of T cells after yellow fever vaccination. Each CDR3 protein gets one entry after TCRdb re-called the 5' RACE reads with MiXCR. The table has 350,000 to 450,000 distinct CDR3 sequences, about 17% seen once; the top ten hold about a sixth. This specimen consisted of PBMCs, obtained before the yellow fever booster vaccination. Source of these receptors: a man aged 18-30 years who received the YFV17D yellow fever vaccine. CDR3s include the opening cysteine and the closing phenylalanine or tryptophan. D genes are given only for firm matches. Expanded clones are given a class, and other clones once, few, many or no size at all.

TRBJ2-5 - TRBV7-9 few CASSTKYGKETQYF TGTGCCAGCAGCACAAAGTATGGCAAGGAGACCCAGTACTTC
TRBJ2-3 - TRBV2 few CASSPRGQSDTQYF TGTGCCAGCAGTCCCCGAGGTCAGTCAGATACGCAGTATTTT
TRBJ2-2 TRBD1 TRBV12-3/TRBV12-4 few CASSLSDRADTGELFF TGTGCCAGCAGTTTATCGGACAGGGCGGACACCGGGGAGCTGTTTTTT
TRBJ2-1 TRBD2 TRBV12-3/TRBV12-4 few CASSTRLGLAGGAELVF TGTGCCAGCAGTACCAGACTGGGCCTAGCGGGGGGTGCTGAGTTGGTCTTC
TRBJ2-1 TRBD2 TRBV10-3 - CAISDGTSGSNEHFF TGTGCCATCAGTGATGGGACTAGCGGGTCCAATGAGCATTTCTTC
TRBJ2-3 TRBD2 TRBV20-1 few CSASRVPGGAGDTQYF TGCAGTGCTAGTCGCGTACCCGGGGGGGCGGGAGATACGCAGTATTTT
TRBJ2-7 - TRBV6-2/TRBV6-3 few CASSYFPGPYEQYF TGTGCCAGCAGTTACTTTCCAGGGCCCTACGAGCAGTACTTC
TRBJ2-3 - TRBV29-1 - CSVEEAETSTDTQYF TGCAGCGTTGAGGAGGCAGAAACTAGCACAGATACGCAGTATTTT
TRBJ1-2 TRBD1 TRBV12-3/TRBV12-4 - CASSPPVTAGGKDGYTF TGTGCCAGCAGTCCGCCTGTAACGGCAGGGGGCAAAGATGGCTACACCTTC
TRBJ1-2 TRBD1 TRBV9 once CASSARSTGDYGYTF TGTGCCAGCAGCGCCCGGTCGACAGGGGACTATGGCTACACCTTC
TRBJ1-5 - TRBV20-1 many CSAPSWGRLGQPQHF TGCAGTGCGCCTTCTTGGGGGCGCTTGGGGCAGCCCCAGCATTTT
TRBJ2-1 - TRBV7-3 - CASSVDMGRGNEQFF TGTGCCAGCAGCGTCGACATGGGCCGGGGAAATGAGCAGTTCTTC
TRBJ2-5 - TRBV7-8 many CASSLGPDQRQTQYF TGTGCCAGCAGCCTTGGACCAGATCAGCGGCAAACCCAGTACTTC
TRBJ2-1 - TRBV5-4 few CASSPESDEQFF TGTGCCAGCAGCCCGGAAAGCGATGAGCAGTTCTTC
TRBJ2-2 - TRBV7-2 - CASTRTGNWAGELFF TGTGCCAGCACGAGAACAGGGAACTGGGCCGGGGAGCTGTTTTTT
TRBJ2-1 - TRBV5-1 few CASSATGTGYNEQFF TGCGCCAGCAGCGCCACCGGGACTGGCTACAATGAGCAGTTCTTC
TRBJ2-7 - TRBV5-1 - CASSPPQTTYEQYF TGCGCCAGCAGCCCACCACAGACCACCTACGAGCAGTACTTC
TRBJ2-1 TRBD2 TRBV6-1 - CASNSGTSGYNEQFF TGTGCCAGCAACTCCGGGACTAGCGGCTACAATGAGCAGTTCTTC
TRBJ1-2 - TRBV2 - CASRAEAAYGYTF TGTGCCAGCAGGGCGGAGGCGGCCTATGGCTACACCTTC
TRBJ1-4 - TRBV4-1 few CASSQRDLNEKLFF TGCGCCAGCAGCCAAAGGGACCTTAACGAAAAACTGTTTTTT
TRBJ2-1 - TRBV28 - CASFSGPSSNEQFF TGTGCCAGCTTTTCGGGACCGTCATCCAATGAGCAGTTCTTC